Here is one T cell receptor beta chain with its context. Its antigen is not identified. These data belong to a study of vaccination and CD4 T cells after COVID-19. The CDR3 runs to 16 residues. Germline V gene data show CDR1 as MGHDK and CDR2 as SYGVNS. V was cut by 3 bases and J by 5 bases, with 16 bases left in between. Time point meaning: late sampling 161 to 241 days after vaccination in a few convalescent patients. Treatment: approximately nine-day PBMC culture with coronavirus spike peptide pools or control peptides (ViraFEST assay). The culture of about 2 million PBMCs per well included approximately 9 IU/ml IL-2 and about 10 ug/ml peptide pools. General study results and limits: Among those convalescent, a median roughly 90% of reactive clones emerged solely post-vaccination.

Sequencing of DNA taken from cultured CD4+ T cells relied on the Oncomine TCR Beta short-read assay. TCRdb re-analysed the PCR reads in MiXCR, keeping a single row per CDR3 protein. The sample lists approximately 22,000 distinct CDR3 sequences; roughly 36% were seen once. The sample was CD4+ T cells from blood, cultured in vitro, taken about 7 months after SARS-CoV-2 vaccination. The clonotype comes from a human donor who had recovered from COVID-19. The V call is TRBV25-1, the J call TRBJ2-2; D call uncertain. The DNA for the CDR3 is TGTGCCAGCAGTGATAGAGGTCGAGCCCTTACCGGGGAGCTGTTTTTT. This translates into CASSDRGRALTGELFF.